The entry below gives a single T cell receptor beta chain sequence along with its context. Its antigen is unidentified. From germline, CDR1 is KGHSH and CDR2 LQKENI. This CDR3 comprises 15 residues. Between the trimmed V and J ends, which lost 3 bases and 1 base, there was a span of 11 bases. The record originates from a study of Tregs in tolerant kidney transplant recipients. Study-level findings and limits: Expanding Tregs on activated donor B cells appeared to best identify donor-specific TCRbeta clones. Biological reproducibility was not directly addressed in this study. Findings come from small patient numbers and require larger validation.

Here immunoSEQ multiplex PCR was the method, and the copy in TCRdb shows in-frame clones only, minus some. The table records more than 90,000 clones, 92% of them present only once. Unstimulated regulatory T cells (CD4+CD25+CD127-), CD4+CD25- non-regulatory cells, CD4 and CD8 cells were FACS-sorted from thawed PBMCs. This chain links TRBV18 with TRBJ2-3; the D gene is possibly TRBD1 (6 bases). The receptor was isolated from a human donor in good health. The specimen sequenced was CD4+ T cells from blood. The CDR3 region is CASSPQAGGTDTQYF. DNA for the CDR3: TGTGCCAGCTCACCTCAGGCAGGGGGCACAGATACGCAGTATTTT.